One sample yielded the 32 T cell receptor beta chains listed below, sequenced in a study of T cells in Graves' hyperthyroidism and ophthalmopathy. TCR beta CDR3 regions were amplified from RNA. When the TCR CDR3 underwent first-round RT-PCR, the HTBI primer set was used. TCRdb re-called the multiplex PCR reads through MiXCR, storing one row per CDR3 protein. The table includes about 640,000 distinct CDR3 sequences, roughly 15% detected once. Material: blood. These receptors all stem from a woman between 45 and 60 years old with Graves' ophthalmopathy.

This clonotype appeared many times. The V gene is TRBV24-1, the J gene TRBJ2-1; maybe TRBD1 (6 bases). V was shortened by 4 bases and J by 0 bases, with 15 bases between the two germline ends. Germline lookup yields CDR1 KGHDR and CDR2 SFDVKD. The CDR3 length is 17 residues. Written as DNA, the CDR3 is TGTGCCACCAGTGACAAGGACAGCCCCGGCTCCTACAATGAGCAGTTCTTC. This codes for CATSDKDSPGSYNEQFF.

This clonotype was seen many times. The chain carries TRBV7-2 and TRBJ2-3; D is undetermined. With 5 bases removed from V and 4 bases from J, the gap between germline ends came to 13 bases. The CDR3 length is 14 residues. Germline assignment: CDR1 SGHTA and CDR2 FQGNSA. CDR3 sequence reads: CASSPLPSSDTQYF. The CDR3 DNA is TGTGCCAGCAGCCCCCTCCCCTCTTCAGATACGCAGTATTTT.

This clonotype was picked up a small number of times. The chain joins TRBV7-2 to TRBJ2-2; possibly TRBD2 for D (5 bases). V dropped 1 base and J dropped 3 bases, with 30 bases sitting between them. From germline, CDR1 is SGHTA and CDR2 FQGNSA. This CDR3 is 22 amino acids long. The CDR3 spells CASSLDKGFSVGEAADTGELFF. In DNA, the CDR3 is TGTGCCAGCAGCTTAGATAAGGGATTTAGTGTGGGAGAGGCGGCGGACACCGGGGAGCTGTTTTTT.

This clonotype was detected ten times or more. This chain links TRBV7-9 with TRBJ2-1; tentative D call: TRBD2 (6 bases). The germline CDR1 and CDR2 sequences are SEHNR and FQNEAQ (reference sequence). This CDR3 region has 16 residues. The V gene lost 5 bases and the J gene lost 8 bases, with 22 bases spanning the gap. CDR3 nucleotides: TGTGCCAGCAGCGACGTACTAGCAGGCAAGACCGATGAGCAGTTCTTC. Translated, it gives CASSDVLAGKTDEQFF.

This clonotype appeared a few times. This rearrangement joins TRBV9 to TRBJ2-2; 9 positions agree with TRBD2. The ends lost 0 bases at V and 4 bases at J; junction bases unmatched: 7. The CDR3 extends over 17 amino acids. CDR1 is SGDLS, CDR2 YYNGEE, per germline. The CDR3 region is CASSVDRTSVSTGELFF. CDR3 coding DNA: TGTGCCAGCAGCGTAGATCGGACTAGCGTATCCACCGGGGAGCTGTTTTTT.

This clonotype was seen ten or more times. CDR3 nucleotide sequence: TGCAGTGCGAGCGTGACTAGAACTAACGAGCAGTACTTC. Translated: CSASVTRTNEQYF. The chain carries TRBV20-1 and TRBJ2-7, with D possibly matching TRBD2 (6 bases). CDR1 DFQATT and CDR2 SNEGSKA come from the germline V gene (reference sequence). This CDR3 is 13 amino acids long. V was clipped by 6 bases and J by 5 bases, with 17 bases between them.

This clonotype was picked up a small number of times. The chain has TRBV19 and TRBJ2-1; the D gene is possibly TRBD2 (5 bases). The CDR3 runs 16 residues. V lost 5 bases and J 5 bases, leaving 19 bases between the germline ends. In germline, CDR1 is LNHDA, CDR2 SQIVND (reference sequence). CDR3 in amino acids: CASSGRLNVRDNEQFF. Here the CDR3 DNA reads TGTGCCAGTAGTGGACGACTAAATGTTAGGGACAATGAGCAGTTCTTC.

At least ten counts were recorded for this clonotype. This chain joins TRBV5-1 and TRBJ1-5; 7 positions match TRBD1. The CDR3 loop spans 15 amino acids. Germline V CDR1 and CDR2: SGHRS, YFSETQ. V gave up 4 bases and J gave up 7 bases; unmatched junction bases: 11. The CDR3, as DNA: TGCGCCAGCAGCACCCTTCCGGACAGGACACAGCCCCAGCATTTT. Translating gives CASSTLPDRTQPQHF.

The rearrangement joins TRBV6-6 to TRBJ2-1; 9 bases map to TRBD2. This CDR3 region has 15 residues. The V and J ends lost 0 bases and 6 bases, in that order; junction bases with no gene match: 3. CDR1 is MNHNY, CDR2 SVGAGI, per germline (reference sequence). CDR3 loop: CASSYSSGSFNEQFF. CDR3 DNA sequence: TGTGCCAGCAGTTACTCTAGCGGGAGCTTCAATGAGCAGTTCTTC.

This clonotype showed up many times. This sequence joins TRBV7-2 and TRBJ2-3; TRBD1 might be the D (5 bases). Trimming cost V 4 bases and J 2 bases, with 16 bases left between them. CDR3 length equals 16 residues. Germline V gene sequence: CDR1 SGHTA, CDR2 FQGNSA. CDR3 in amino acids: CASSSQTGPFTDTQYF. CDR3 bases: TGTGCCAGCAGCTCCCAAACAGGACCTTTCACAGATACGCAGTATTTT.

This clonotype was detected a few times. V is TRBV4-2 and J is TRBJ2-7, with a tentative D call TRBD2 (6 bases). This CDR3 is 15 amino acids long. The germline CDR1 and CDR2 sequences are LGHNA and YNFKEQ. Trimming removed 0 bases at V and 3 bases at J, with 12 bases between. CDR3 region: CASSQDPYSGYEQYF. CDR3 coding DNA: TGTGCCAGCAGCCAAGATCCGTATAGCGGCTACGAGCAGTACTTC.

The V call is TRBV7-2, the J call TRBJ2-7; D unresolved. This CDR3 spans 14 amino acids. Trimming removed 0 bases at V and 5 bases at J, with 11 bases between. Germline CDR1 is SGHTA and CDR2 is FQGNSA. CDR3 bases: TGTGCCAGCAGCTTAGCAGGGTATGAGAACGAGCAGTACTTC. Protein product: CASSLAGYENEQYF. Based on the CDR3 plus reference TRBV7-2 and TRBJ2-7, the full variable domain is GAGVSQSPSNKVTEKGKDVELRCDPISGHTALYWYRQSLGQGLEFLIYFQGNSAPDKSGLPSDRFSAERTGGSVSTLTIQRTQQEDSAVYLCASSLAGYENEQYFGPGTRLTVT.

V gene TRBV4-3 combines with J gene TRBJ1-4; 8 bases line up with TRBD1. The CDR3 is 15 amino acids. Germline assignment: CDR1 LGHNA and CDR2 YSLEER. The V gene end was trimmed by 2 bases and the J gene end by 5 bases; junction bases not matched to a gene: 4. The CDR3 is CASSQSRQGNEKLFF. Written as DNA, the CDR3 is TGCGCCAGCAGCCAATCCAGACAGGGGAATGAAAAACTGTTTTTT.

The sample holds a few counts of this clonotype. V gene TRBV10-3 combines with J gene TRBJ2-1, with D possibly being TRBD2 (6 bases). CDR3 size: 14 residues. Trimming stripped 10 bases from V and 1 base from J, with 14 bases between. Germline assignment: CDR1 ENHRY and CDR2 SYGVKD. DNA for the CDR3: TGTGCCACATCTAGCGTGGGGTCCTACAATGAGCAGTTCTTC. Its translation: CATSSVGSYNEQFF.

On this clonotype: A much larger clone lies one base from this, so it may be a read error. The rearrangement joins TRBV7-9 to TRBJ2-2; TRBD1 matches at 9 bases. The CDR3 covers 15 residues. In germline, CDR1 is SEHNR, CDR2 FQNEAQ (reference sequence). V gave up 5 bases and J gave up 9 bases; unmatched junction bases: 10. The CDR3, as DNA: TGTGCCAGCAGCCCCGGACAGGGGTACAGCAGGGAGCTGTTTTTT. Translated: CASSPGQGYSRELFF.

This chain joins TRBV6-2 or TRBV6-3 and TRBJ2-1, with a weak D call TRBD2 (7 bases). The length of the CDR3 is 15 residues. The V end was cut by 1 base, the J end by 4 bases, with 11 bases between. CDR1 and CDR2 (germline): MNHEY, SVGEGT. This chain's CDR3 is CASSYLRGGYNEQFF. CDR3 nucleotides: TGTGCCAGCAGTTACTTGAGGGGGGGGTACAATGAGCAGTTCTTC.

This clonotype was recorded at least ten times. The rearrangement uses TRBV7-2 and TRBJ2-7; the match to TRBD2 covers 11 bases. Unmatched junction bases numbered 5, after V lost 6 bases and J lost 1 base. This CDR3 is built from 15 residues. CDR1 is SGHTA and CDR2 is FQGNSA in the germline V gene. The CDR3 sequence: CASRFGTSGSYEQYF. CDR3 DNA sequence: TGTGCCAGCAGATTTGGGACTAGCGGATCCTACGAGCAGTACTTC.

This clonotype was counted at least ten times. J is TRBJ2-7 and V is TRBV7-9, with TRBD1 as a possible D gene (6 bases). CDR1 SEHNR and CDR2 FQNEAQ come from the germline V gene (reference sequence). Trimming took 1 base from V and 6 from J, leaving 13 bases between them. The CDR3 extends over 14 amino acids. The CDR3, as DNA: TGTGCCAGCAGCTTAGACAGGGTCTCAATCGAGCAGTACTTC. Protein sequence: CASSLDRVSIEQYF.

This clonotype occurred many times. CDR3 sequence reads: CASSLGPSPNYEQYF. CDR3 DNA sequence: TGCGCCAGCAGCTTGGGGCCATCTCCCAACTACGAGCAGTACTTC. The chain combines TRBV5-1 with TRBJ2-7, with no clear D. This CDR3 has 15 amino acids. From germline, CDR1 is SGHRS and CDR2 YFSETQ. Trimming cost V 0 bases and J 3 bases, with 13 bases left between them. The whole variable domain, filled in from reference TRBV5-1 and TRBJ2-7, reads KAGVTQTPRYLIKTRGQQVTLSCSPISGHRSVSWYQQTPGQGLQFLFEYFSETQRNKGNFPGRFSGRQFSNSRSEMNVSTLELGDSALYLCASSLGPSPNYEQYFGPGTRLTVT.

There are many counts of this clonotype. The chain uses TRBV4-3 and TRBJ2-7, with 8 nucleotides matching TRBD2. V was clipped by 0 bases and J by 7 bases; unmatched bases: 14. The length of the CDR3 is 17 residues. CDR1 and CDR2 (germline): LGHNA, YSLEER. The CDR3 protein is CASSQDATGGPGGEQYF. The DNA for the CDR3 is TGCGCCAGCAGCCAAGACGCAACGGGAGGGCCAGGCGGAGAGCAGTACTTC.

Many counts were recorded for this clonotype. The rearrangement joins TRBV6-2 or TRBV6-3 to TRBJ2-1; TRBD2 agrees at 10 bases. V lost 5 bases and J lost 7; bases outside the gene matches: 8. This CDR3 contains 15 residues. CDR1 is MNHEY and CDR2 is SVGEGT in the germline V gene. The CDR3: CASSKRLAGDNEQFF. CDR3 sequence (DNA): TGTGCCAGCAGTAAGAGACTAGCGGGTGATAATGAGCAGTTCTTC.

This clonotype was seen repeatedly, ten times or more. This chain connects TRBV27 to TRBJ2-3, with 14 bases matching TRBD2. The CDR3 consists of 15 residues. With V trimmed by 6 bases and J by 6 bases, 5 bases remained unmatched. Germline loops: CDR1 MNHEY, CDR2 SMNVEV (reference sequence). CDR3 residues: CASSRGLAGGDTQYF. The CDR3 coding sequence is TGTGCCAGCAGCCGCGGACTAGCGGGAGGTGATACGCAGTATTTT.

This clonotype was found many times. The V gene is TRBV20-1, the J gene TRBJ1-2; tentatively, D is TRBD1 (6 bases). Germline V CDR1 and CDR2: DFQATT, SNEGSKA (reference sequence). V was clipped by 0 bases and J by 2 bases, with 10 bases between them. The CDR3 is 14 residues long. For the CDR3, the DNA is TGCAGTGCTAGAGACGGACAGACGAACTATGGCTACACCTTC. This translates into CSARDGQTNYGYTF.

Many counts were recorded for this clonotype. V and J are TRBV30 and TRBJ2-3; weak D call: TRBD2 (6 bases). CDR1 is GTSNPN and CDR2 is SVGIG in the germline V gene (reference sequence). V was cut by 3 bases and J by 2 bases, with 15 bases left in between. The CDR3 is made up of 15 amino acids. The CDR3 nucleotides read TGTGCCTGGAGCCCGGGGGTGTTAATCACAGATACGCAGTATTTT. As protein: CAWSPGVLITDTQYF. The complete variable domain, with remaining parts taken from reference TRBV30 and TRBJ2-3, reads SQTIHQWPATLVQPVGSPLSLECTVEGTSNPNLYWYRQAAGRGLQLLFYSVGIGQISSEVPQNLSASRPQDRQFILSSKKLLLSDSGFYLCAWSPGVLITDTQYFGPGTRLTVL.

This clonotype appeared many times. The chain employs TRBV28 and TRBJ2-3, with D possibly matching TRBD1 (5 bases). Trimming removed 3 bases at V and 6 bases at J, with 10 bases between. The CDR3 loop spans 13 amino acids. Germline assignment: CDR1 MDHEN and CDR2 SYDVKM. CDR3 residues: CASSFRGLDTQYF. The CDR3 DNA sequence: TGTGCCAGCAGTTTTAGGGGCTTGGATACGCAGTATTTT.

This chain links TRBV19 with TRBJ2-7; D might be TRBD2 (6 bases). Deletions cut 5 bases from V and 2 bases from J, with 13 bases between. The length of the CDR3 is 14 residues. Germline assignment: CDR1 LNHDA and CDR2 SQIVND (reference sequence). As DNA, the CDR3 is TGTGCCAGTAGTCCAACGGGACTGGCCTACGAGCAGTACTTC. Translated: CASSPTGLAYEQYF.

As regards this clonotype: A read error may produce the germline difference seen at one junction end. V usage is TRBV11-2 and J usage is TRBJ2-4, with D perhaps matching TRBD2 (6 bases). The CDR3 is 23 amino acids. CDR1 and CDR2 (germline): SGHAT, FQNNGV. As DNA, the CDR3 is TGTGCCAGCAGCTTAGAACCGTTGACTCGGGACCGTAAAAACAAACTAGCCAAAGACATTCAGTACTTC. Encoded protein: CASSLEPLTRDRKNKLAKDIQYF.

J is TRBJ2-4 and V is TRBV19, with D unclear. This CDR3 comprises 14 residues. Trimming shortened V by 1 base and J by 0 bases, and 4 bases separated the two germline ends. The germline V gene encodes CDR1 LNHDA and CDR2 SQIVND (reference sequence). CDR3 DNA sequence: TGTGCCAGTAGTATAGGGACAGCCAAAAACATTCAGTACTTC. It translates to CASSIGTAKNIQYF.

This clonotype was observed at least ten times. The CDR3 DNA reads TGCGCCAGCAACGGGGGGGGAGGCACTGAAGCTTTCTTT. This gives the protein CASNGGGGTEAFF. This sequence joins TRBV4-1 and TRBJ1-1, with D perhaps matching TRBD1 (5 bases). Germline CDR1 and CDR2: MGHRA and YSYEKL. This CDR3 contains 13 residues. The V and J ends lost 7 bases and 4 bases respectively, with 13 bases between them.

The chain recombines TRBV27 with TRBJ2-1; TRBD1 aligns across 9 bases. Per the germline V gene, CDR1 is MNHEY and CDR2 is SMNVEV (reference sequence). The CDR3 extends over 15 amino acids. Germline trimming cut 8 bases from V and 5 bases from J; bases unmatched to any gene: 10. CDR3 region: CASAGQGTRNNEQFF. CDR3 in DNA: TGTGCCAGCGCGGGACAGGGAACCCGCAACAATGAGCAGTTCTTC.

In its sample, this clonotype was seen many times. The genes are TRBV7-9 and TRBJ2-7; D is possibly TRBD1 or TRBD2 (6 bases each). Germline V gene sequence: CDR1 SEHNR, CDR2 FQNEAQ (reference sequence). The CDR3 consists of 13 residues. The V end was cut by 5 bases, the J end by 6 bases, with 14 bases between. The CDR3 reads CASSHRGRAEQYF. The CDR3 region has the DNA TGTGCCAGCAGCCACCGGGGGCGGGCCGAGCAGTACTTC.

This clonotype was seen more than once but under ten times. V usage is TRBV12-3 or TRBV12-4 and J usage is TRBJ1-5, with TRBD1 as a possible D gene (6 bases). This CDR3 is 15 amino acids long. The V end was cut by 6 bases, the J end by 0 bases, with 12 bases between. As DNA, the CDR3 is TGTGCCAGCAGAAGGACAGCGATTAGCAATCAGCCCCAGCATTTT. It yields the protein CASRRTAISNQPQHF.